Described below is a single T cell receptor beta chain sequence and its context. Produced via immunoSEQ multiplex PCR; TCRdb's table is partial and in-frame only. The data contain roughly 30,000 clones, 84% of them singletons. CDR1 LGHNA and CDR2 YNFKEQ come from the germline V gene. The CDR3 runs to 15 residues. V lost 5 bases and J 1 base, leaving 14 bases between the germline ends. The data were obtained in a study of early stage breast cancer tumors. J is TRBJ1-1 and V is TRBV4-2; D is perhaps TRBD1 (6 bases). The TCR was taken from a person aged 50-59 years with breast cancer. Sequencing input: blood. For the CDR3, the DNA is TGTGCCAGCAGCTTTTCACAGGGCCCGAACACTGAAGCTTTCTTT. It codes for CASSFSQGPNTEAFF.